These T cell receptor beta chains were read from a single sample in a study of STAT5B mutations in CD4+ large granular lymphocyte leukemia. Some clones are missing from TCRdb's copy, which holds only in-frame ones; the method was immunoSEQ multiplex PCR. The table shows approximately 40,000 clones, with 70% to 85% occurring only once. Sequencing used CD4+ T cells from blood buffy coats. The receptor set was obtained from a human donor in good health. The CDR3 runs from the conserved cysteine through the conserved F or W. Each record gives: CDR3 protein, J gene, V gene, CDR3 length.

CDR3aa: CASSARTDSPELYGYTF
j_gene: TRBJ1-2
v_gene: TRBV18
len: 17

CDR3aa: CASSLDRGNTEAFF
j_gene: TRBJ1-1
v_gene: TRBV7-2
len: 14

CDR3aa: CASSSGQPNKNYGYTF
j_gene: TRBJ1-2
v_gene: TRBV7-2
len: 16

CDR3aa: CASSLRTSGTNTGELFF
j_gene: TRBJ2-2
v_gene: TRBV28
len: 17

CDR3aa: CASSLVISGGAEAFF
j_gene: TRBJ1-1
v_gene: TRBV5-1
len: 15

CDR3aa: CAWSENDPRAEQFF
j_gene: TRBJ2-1
v_gene: TRBV30
len: 14

CDR3aa: CASSLSGGVISEQFF
j_gene: TRBJ2-1
v_gene: TRBV28
len: 15

CDR3aa: CASSGIEYYNEQFF
j_gene: TRBJ2-1
v_gene: TRBV5-1
len: 14

CDR3aa: CATSRGGTAKGGGYTF
j_gene: TRBJ1-2
v_gene: TRBV15
len: 16

CDR3aa: CASNTPYEQYF
j_gene: TRBJ2-7
v_gene: TRBV28
len: 11

CDR3aa: CASSLSGANSYEQYF
j_gene: TRBJ2-7
v_gene: TRBV5-4
len: 15

CDR3aa: CASSYGSGNTIYF
j_gene: TRBJ1-3
v_gene: TRBV6-5
len: 13

CDR3aa: CASSFDFRTEAFF
j_gene: TRBJ1-1
v_gene: TRBV11-1
len: 13

CDR3aa: CASSRLGSEQFF
j_gene: TRBJ2-1
v_gene: TRBV7-2
len: 12

CDR3aa: CSVKAGDTEAFF
j_gene: TRBJ1-1
v_gene: TRBV29-1
len: 12

CDR3aa: CASSSDRNTEAFF
j_gene: TRBJ1-1
v_gene: TRBV7-2
len: 13

CDR3aa: CASSLAVRDRQPQHF
j_gene: TRBJ1-5
v_gene: TRBV7-2
len: 15

CDR3aa: CASSLRTGGESGNTIYF
j_gene: TRBJ1-3
v_gene: TRBV11-1
len: 17

CDR3aa: CSARVHNEQFF
j_gene: TRBJ2-1
v_gene: TRBV20-1
len: 11

CDR3aa: CASSEGGGLFTDTQYF
j_gene: TRBJ2-3
v_gene: TRBV10-2
len: 16

CDR3aa: CASSETGLTDTQYF
j_gene: TRBJ2-3
v_gene: TRBV2
len: 14

CDR3aa: CASGLTGGLETQYF
j_gene: TRBJ2-5
v_gene: TRBV12-5
len: 14

CDR3aa: CASSGLAGNEQFF
j_gene: TRBJ2-1
v_gene: TRBV14
len: 13

CDR3aa: CASSGATSGPETQYF
j_gene: TRBJ2-5
v_gene: TRBV6-1
len: 15

CDR3aa: CASSDGQGYNSPLHF
j_gene: TRBJ1-6
v_gene: TRBV6-1
len: 15

CDR3aa: CASSGSAGDYGELFF
j_gene: TRBJ2-2
v_gene: TRBV7-3
len: 15

CDR3aa: CASSLGVGKQETQYF
j_gene: TRBJ2-5
v_gene: TRBV5-1
len: 15